This T cell receptor (beta chain) was identified in a study of Ad26.COV2.S vaccination and SARS-CoV-2 variants (TCRdb year 2021). General notes on the study: Vaccine-arm donors came from COV1001, a multicentre, randomized, double-blind, placebo-controlled phase I-IIa trial of Ad26.COV2.S in healthy adults. Ad26.COV2.S was administered intramuscularly at 5 x 10^10 or 1 x 10^11 viral particles, either as a single shot or as two shots given 56 days apart. The specificity and breadth of SARS-CoV-2-reactive T cell receptors after Ad26.COV2.S vaccination were assessed by TCRbeta repertoire sequencing. A total of 32 samples were included in the TCR-sequenced set, comprising around 19 Ad26.COV2.S vaccine recipients, 5 placebo recipients and 8 SARS-CoV-2 convalescent individuals. Trial participants were randomized into five groups of five: low-dose or high-dose Ad26.COV2.S given once or twice, or placebo on both occasions. Investigators did not know the trial group allocation while performing experiments and assessing outcomes. The investigation overall reported the following: After vaccination, spike-specific CD8+ and CD4+ T cell responses were reported to show substantial breadth. The study was not powered to compare responses between vaccine doses or regimens. Compared with placebo recipients, Ad26.COV2.S recipients showed higher spike-specific TCR breadth (P = 0.0014). It was noted by the authors that total T cell responses may have been underestimated by the TCR breadth and depth analyses. Vaccine and placebo recipients had similar non-spike TCR breadth, a finding consistent with the vaccine containing only spike.

In the germline V gene, CDR1 corresponds to MDHEN and CDR2 to SYDVKM. From the cysteine up to the phenylalanine, the CDR3 has a length of 16 residues. Left in the record is the CDR3 DNA by itself, 48 bases read in frame from the first base. Trimming at the junction amounts to 2 bases on V and 1 base on J, and the germline ends lie 14 bases apart. TCRbeta CDR3 regions were sequenced with the immunoSEQ Assay. After extraction, genomic DNA underwent amplification by bias-controlled multiplex PCR, followed by high-throughput sequencing. Regarding the original processing steps: To quantify the absolute abundance of every unique TCRbeta CDR3 region, sequences were collapsed and filtered. T cell fraction was estimated by normalizing TCRbeta template counts to usable DNA, which was measured by amplifying reference genes present in all nucleated cells. Repertoire TCRs were annotated as SARS-CoV-2-specific when V gene, CDR3 amino acid sequence and J gene were exactly matched to a known reactive TCR set. The reference SARS-CoV-2 TCR set came from MIRA and was filtered for enrichment in COVID-19-positive ImmuneCODE repertoires, removing public or cross-reactive TCRs. Using the MIRA antigens, annotated TCRs were further analysed by specific ORF or by position within an ORF. Breadth was defined as annotated unique rearrangements over total unique productive rearrangements; depth was the summed frequency of those rearrangements. TCR breadth was compared between groups using two-sided Wilcoxon rank-sum tests. TCRdb's version of the immuneACCESS table is confined to in-frame rearrangements and falls short of the full clone set. An unresolved V gene accounts for under half of the shortfall where checked; the remainder is of unknown origin. V and J calls plus clone size are reproduced from that table; the DNA served to infer D and trimming. The sample profile shows under 550,000 clones; roughly 90% of them were found once. 3.6% of the sample is in the top ten clones.

For this clone: No cognate antigen has been identified for it. Base qualities are not at hand, and no much larger clone is one base apart.

The treatment or condition tag for this specimen amounts to: roughly 19 received Ad26.COV2.S at low or high dose, single or two shots; about 5 received placebo; per-sample allocation not given. For vaccine and placebo recipients, the sequenced repertoires came from samples collected on day 63 after the first injection. In Cohort 1b, 20 to 25 adults aged 18-55 years were enrolled at a single site in Boston, USA, between 29 July and 7 August 2020. As a vaccine, Ad26.COV2.S was a replication-incompetent adenovirus type 26 vector that expressed a prefusion-stabilized SARS-CoV-2 spike protein derived from the original Wuhan strain.

The chain was built from TRBV28 and TRBJ1-1; confidence is insufficient to name the D gene. This clonotype originated in a person between 18 and 59 years old who received the Ad26.COV2.S COVID-19 vaccine or a placebo. Here the sequenced sample was peripheral blood, taken in a trial of Ad26.COV2.S vaccine versus placebo. The CDR3 protein: CASSLSLGIANTEAFF. Read as DNA, the sequence is TGTGCCAGCAGTTTAAGTTTGGGGATCGCGAACACTGAAGCTTTCTTT.